This T cell receptor beta chain was obtained from a study of spatial heterogeneity in lung cancer. Across the whole study: Available follow-up PBMC samples, collected a median of roughly two years post-resection, were sequenced. The study consistently detected more beta-chain than alpha-chain sequences. In raw reads, more than eight appearances on average were recorded for each unique TCR and UMI combination.

The J segment lost 3 bases and the V segment lost 5 bases, leaving 6 bases of the junction unmatched. Per germline, CDR1 DFQATT and CDR2 SNEGSKA (reference sequence). There are 15 residues in the CDR3. TCR cDNA molecules each had a unique molecular identifier. Using its own MiXCR run on the 5' RACE reads, TCRdb lists one record per CDR3 protein. In the table there are tens of thousands of distinct CDR3 sequences, approximately 19% of which are singletons. As for time point: blood at routine non-recurrence follow-up after resection. This clonotype was picked up many times. Sequenced material: PBMCs, taken at follow-up. The clonotype was recovered from a male donor with early-stage non-small cell lung cancer. The chain carries TRBV20-1 and TRBJ2-1; TRBD2 agrees at 11 bases. CDR3 region: CSAEWTSGFYNEQFF. The CDR3 DNA is TGCAGTGCTGAGTGGACTAGCGGGTTCTACAATGAGCAGTTCTTC.